This T cell receptor (beta chain) comes out of a study of identifying expanded T cells in peripheral blood. The CDR3 sequence is 14 residues long. V was pared by 2 bases and J by 5 bases, with 12 bases between. Germline loops: CDR1 LGHNA, CDR2 YSLEER. Assay used: immunoSEQ multiplex PCR; TCRdb lists only in-frame clones, some missing. The sample has about 86,000 clones, approximately 84% seen once. This receptor was identified in a person between 18 and 75 years old in good health. The rearrangement links TRBV4-3 to TRBJ1-2, with D perhaps matching TRBD1 (5 bases). What was sequenced was blood. CDR3 region: CASSQMGTRYGYTF. CDR3 coding DNA: TGCGCCAGCAGCCAAATGGGGACCCGTTATGGCTACACCTTC.